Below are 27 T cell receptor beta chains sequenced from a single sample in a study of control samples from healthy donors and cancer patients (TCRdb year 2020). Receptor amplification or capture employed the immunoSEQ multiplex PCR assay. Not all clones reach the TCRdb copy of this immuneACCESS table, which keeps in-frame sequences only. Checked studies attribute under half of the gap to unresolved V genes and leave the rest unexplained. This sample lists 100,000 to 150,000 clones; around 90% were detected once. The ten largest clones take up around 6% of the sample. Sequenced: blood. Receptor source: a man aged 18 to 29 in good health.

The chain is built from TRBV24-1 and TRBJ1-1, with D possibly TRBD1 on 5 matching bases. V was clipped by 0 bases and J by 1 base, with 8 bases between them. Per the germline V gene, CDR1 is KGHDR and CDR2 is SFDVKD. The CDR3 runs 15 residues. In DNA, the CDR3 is TGTGCCACCAGTGATTTGGGGGACTCGAACACTGAAGCTTTCTTT. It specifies CATSDLGDSNTEAFF.

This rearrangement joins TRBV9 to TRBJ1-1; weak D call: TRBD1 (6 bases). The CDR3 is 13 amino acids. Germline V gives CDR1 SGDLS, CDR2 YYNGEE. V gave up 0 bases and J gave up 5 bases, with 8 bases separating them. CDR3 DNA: TGTGCCAGCAGCGTAGAGGACAGAACTGAAGCTTTCTTT. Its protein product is CASSVEDRTEAFF.

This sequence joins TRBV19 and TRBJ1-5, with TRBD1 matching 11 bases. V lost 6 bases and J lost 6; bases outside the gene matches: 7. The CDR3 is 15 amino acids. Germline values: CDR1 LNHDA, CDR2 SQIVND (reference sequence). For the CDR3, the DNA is TGTGCCAGTAGCACCAGGACAGGGGGCGGTCAGCCCCAGCATTTT. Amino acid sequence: CASSTRTGGGQPQHF.

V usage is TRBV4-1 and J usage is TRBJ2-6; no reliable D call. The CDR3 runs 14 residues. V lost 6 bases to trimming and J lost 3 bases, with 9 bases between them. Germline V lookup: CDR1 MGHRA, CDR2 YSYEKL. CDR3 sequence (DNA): TGCGCCAGCAGTGTCAGGCTTGGGGCCAACGTCCTGACTTTC. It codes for CASSVRLGANVLTF.

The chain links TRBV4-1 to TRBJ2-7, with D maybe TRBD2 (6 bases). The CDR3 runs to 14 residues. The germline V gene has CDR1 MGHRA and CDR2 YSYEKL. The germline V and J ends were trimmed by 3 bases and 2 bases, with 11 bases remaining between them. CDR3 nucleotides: TGCGCCAGCAGCCAGGAGGGGCAGACCTACGAGCAGTACTTC. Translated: CASSQEGQTYEQYF.

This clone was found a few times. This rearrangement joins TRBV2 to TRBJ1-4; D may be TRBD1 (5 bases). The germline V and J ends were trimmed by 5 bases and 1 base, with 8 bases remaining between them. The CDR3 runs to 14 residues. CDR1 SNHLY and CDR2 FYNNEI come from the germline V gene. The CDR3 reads CASSLTVTNEKLFF. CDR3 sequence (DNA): TGTGCCAGCAGTTTGACAGTAACTAATGAAAAACTGTTTTTT.

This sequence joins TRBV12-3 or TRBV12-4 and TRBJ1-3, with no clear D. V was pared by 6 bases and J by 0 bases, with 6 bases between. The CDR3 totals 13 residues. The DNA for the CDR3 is TGTGCCAGCAGCTCCCGCTCTGGAAACACCATATATTTT. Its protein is CASSSRSGNTIYF.

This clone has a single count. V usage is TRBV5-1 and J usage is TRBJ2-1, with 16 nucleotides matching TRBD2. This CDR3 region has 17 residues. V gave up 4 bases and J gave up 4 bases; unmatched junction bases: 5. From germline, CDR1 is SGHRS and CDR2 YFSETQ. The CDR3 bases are TGCGCCAGCAGCCTGGGACTAGCGGGGGGGCGGTACAATGAGCAGTTCTTC. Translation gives CASSLGLAGGRYNEQFF. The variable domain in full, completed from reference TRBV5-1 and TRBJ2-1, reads KAGVTQTPRYLIKTRGQQVTLSCSPISGHRSVSWYQQTPGQGLQFLFEYFSETQRNKGNFPGRFSGRQFSNSRSEMNVSTLELGDSALYLCASSLGLAGGRYNEQFFGPGTRLTVL.

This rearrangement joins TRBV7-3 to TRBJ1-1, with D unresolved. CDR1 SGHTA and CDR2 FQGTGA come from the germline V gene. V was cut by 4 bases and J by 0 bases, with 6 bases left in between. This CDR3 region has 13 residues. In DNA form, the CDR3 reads TGTGCCAGCAGCTCTTTTATGAACACTGAAGCTTTCTTT. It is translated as CASSSFMNTEAFF.

The CDR3 bases are TGCAGCGTTGAGGGACAGGGGGCGGGTGAGCAGTACTTC. It is translated as CSVEGQGAGEQYF. The rearrangement joins TRBV29-1 to TRBJ2-7, with 12 bases lining up with TRBD1. The CDR3 contains 13 residues. Trimming cost V 3 bases and J 7 bases; bases outside gene matches: 4. Germline CDR1 reads SQVTM; CDR2 reads ANQGSEA.

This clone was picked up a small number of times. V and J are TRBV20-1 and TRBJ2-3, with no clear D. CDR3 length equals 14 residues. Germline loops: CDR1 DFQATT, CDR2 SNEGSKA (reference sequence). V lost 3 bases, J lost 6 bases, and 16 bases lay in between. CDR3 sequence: CSASNSRSMDTQYF. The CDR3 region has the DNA TGCAGTGCTAGTAATTCTAGGTCGATGGATACGCAGTATTTT.

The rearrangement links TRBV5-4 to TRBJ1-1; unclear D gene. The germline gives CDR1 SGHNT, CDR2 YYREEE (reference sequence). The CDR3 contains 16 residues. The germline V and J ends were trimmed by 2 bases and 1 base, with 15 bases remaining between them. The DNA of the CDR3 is TGTGCCAGCAGCTTAGGCAATCCCCACCCGAACACTGAAGCTTTCTTT. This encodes CASSLGNPHPNTEAFF. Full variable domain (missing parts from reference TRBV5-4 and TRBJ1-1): ETGVTQSPTHLIKTRGQQVTLRCSSQSGHNTVSWYQQALGQGPQFIFQYYREEENGRGNFPPRFSGLQFPNYSSELNVNALELDDSALYLCASSLGNPHPNTEAFFGQGTRLTVV.

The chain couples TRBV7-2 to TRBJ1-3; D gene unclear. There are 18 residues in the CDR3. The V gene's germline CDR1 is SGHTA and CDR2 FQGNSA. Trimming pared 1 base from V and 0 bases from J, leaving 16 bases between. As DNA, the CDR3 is TGTGCCAGCAGCTTAGTTTTGATCGGCCAGGCCTCTGGAAACACCATATATTTT. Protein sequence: CASSLVLIGQASGNTIYF.

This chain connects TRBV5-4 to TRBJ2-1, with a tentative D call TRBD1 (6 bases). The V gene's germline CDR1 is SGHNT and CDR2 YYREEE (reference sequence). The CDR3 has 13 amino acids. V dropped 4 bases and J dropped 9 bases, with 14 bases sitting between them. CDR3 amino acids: CASSPAGRGEQFF. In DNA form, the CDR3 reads TGTGCCAGCAGCCCTGCTGGCAGGGGTGAGCAGTTCTTC.

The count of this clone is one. The CDR3 bases are TGTGCCAGCAGCCCTTTCGGGGAACGGAGGCCCAACTATGGCTACACCTTC. Amino acids: CASSPFGERRPNYGYTF. The J gene is TRBJ1-2, the V gene TRBV6-2 or TRBV6-3; no clear D gene. The CDR3 contains 17 residues. Germline CDR1 is MNHEY and CDR2 is SVGEGT. V gave up 6 bases and J gave up 2 bases, with 22 bases separating them.

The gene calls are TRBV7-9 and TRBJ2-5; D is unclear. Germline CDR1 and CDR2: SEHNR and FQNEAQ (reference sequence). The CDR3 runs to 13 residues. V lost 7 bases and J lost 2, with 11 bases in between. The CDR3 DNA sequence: TGTGCCAGCATCTCAGTCGGGCAAGAGACCCAGTACTTC. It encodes CASISVGQETQYF.

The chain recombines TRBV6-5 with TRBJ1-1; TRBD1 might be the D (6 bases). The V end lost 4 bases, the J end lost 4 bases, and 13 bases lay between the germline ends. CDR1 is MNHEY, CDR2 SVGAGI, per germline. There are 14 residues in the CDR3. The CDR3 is CASSSDGRGTEAFF. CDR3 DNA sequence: TGTGCCAGCAGTTCCGACGGCAGGGGCACTGAAGCTTTCTTT.

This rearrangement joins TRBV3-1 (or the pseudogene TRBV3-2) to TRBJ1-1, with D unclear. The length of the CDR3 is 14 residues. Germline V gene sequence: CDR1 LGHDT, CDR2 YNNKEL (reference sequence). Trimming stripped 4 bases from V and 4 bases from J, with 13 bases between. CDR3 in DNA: TGTGCCAGCAGCCTTCGAGGGCCGGGCACTGAAGCTTTCTTT. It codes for CASSLRGPGTEAFF.

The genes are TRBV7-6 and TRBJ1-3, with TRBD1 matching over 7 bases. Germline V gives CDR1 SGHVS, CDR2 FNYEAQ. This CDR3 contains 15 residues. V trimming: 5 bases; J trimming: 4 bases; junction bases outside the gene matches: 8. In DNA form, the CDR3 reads TGTGCCAGCAGCCCAGCCGGACAGGCCGGAAACACCATATATTTT. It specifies CASSPAGQAGNTIYF. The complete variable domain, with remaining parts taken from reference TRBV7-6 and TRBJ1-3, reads GAGVSQSPRYKVTKRGQDVALRCDPISGHVSLYWYRQALGQGPEFLTYFNYEAQQDKSGLPNDRFSAERPEGSISTLTIQRTEQRDSAMYRCASSPAGQAGNTIYFGEGSWLTVV.

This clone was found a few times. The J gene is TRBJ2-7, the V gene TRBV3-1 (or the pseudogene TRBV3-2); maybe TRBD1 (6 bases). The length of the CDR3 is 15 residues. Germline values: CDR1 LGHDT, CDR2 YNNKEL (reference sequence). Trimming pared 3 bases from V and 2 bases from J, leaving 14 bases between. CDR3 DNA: TGTGCCAGCAGCCACAGGGGCCAACCCCCCTACGAGCAGTACTTC. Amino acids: CASSHRGQPPYEQYF.

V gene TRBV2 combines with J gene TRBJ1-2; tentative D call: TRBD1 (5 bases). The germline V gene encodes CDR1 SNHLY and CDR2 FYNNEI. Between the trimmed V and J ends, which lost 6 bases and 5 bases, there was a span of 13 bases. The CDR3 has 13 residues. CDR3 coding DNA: TGTGCCAGCAGCCCCGCAGGGAATTATGGCTACACCTTC. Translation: CASSPAGNYGYTF.

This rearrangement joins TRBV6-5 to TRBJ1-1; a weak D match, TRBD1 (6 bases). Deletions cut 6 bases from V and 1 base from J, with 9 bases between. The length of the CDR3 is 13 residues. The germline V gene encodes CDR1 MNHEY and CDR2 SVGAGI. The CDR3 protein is CASSLDRNTEAFF. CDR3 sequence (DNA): TGTGCCAGCAGCCTGGACAGGAACACTGAAGCTTTCTTT.

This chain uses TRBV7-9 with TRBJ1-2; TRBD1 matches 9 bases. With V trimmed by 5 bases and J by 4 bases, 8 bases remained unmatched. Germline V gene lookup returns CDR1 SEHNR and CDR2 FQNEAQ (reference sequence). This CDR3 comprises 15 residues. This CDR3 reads CASSIPGQGFYGYTF. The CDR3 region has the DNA TGTGCCAGCAGCATACCGGGACAGGGATTCTATGGCTACACCTTC.

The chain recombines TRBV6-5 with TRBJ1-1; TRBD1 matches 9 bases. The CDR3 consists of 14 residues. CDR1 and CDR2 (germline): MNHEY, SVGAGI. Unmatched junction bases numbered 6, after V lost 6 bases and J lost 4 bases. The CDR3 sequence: CASSPGTGITEAFF. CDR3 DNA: TGTGCCAGCAGCCCCGGGACAGGGATCACTGAAGCTTTCTTT.

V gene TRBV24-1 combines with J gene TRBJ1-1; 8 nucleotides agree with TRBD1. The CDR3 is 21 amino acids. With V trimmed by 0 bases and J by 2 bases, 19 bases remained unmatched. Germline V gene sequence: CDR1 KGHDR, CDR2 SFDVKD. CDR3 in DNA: TGTGCCACCAGTGATTTGGATCCCCACTTAGTGCTCAGGGGGCGAAACACTGAAGCTTTCTTT. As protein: CATSDLDPHLVLRGRNTEAFF.

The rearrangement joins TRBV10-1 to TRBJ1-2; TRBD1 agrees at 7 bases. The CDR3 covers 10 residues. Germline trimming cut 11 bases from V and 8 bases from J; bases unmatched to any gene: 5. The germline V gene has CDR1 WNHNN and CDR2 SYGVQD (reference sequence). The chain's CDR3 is CARTGVGYTF. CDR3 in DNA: TGCGCCCGTACAGGGGTCGGCTACACCTTC.

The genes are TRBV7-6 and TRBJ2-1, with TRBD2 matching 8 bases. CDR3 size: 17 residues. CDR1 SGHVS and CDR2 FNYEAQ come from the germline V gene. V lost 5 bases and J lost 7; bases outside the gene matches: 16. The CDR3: CASSHPMERGGLNEQFF. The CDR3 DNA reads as TGTGCCAGCAGCCATCCCATGGAACGGGGGGGCCTTAATGAGCAGTTCTTC.